A single sample gave rise to the 29 T cell receptor beta chains below, sequenced in a study of blood T cell repertoires in COVID-19. TCRdb keeps only in-frame clones here, not all; method: immunoSEQ multiplex PCR. The sample has under 150,000 clones; around 81% are singletons. The source material was peripheral blood. The receptors shown here come from a human donor with acute or convalescent COVID-19. The donor label of this sample is uncertain.

The V and J genes are TRBV19 and TRBJ1-6; D might be TRBD1 (6 bases). Germline lookup yields CDR1 LNHDA and CDR2 SQIVND (reference sequence). This CDR3 is 16 amino acids long. Trimming took 5 bases from V and 9 from J, leaving 20 bases between them. CDR3 in amino acids: CASSFGPSRGGSPLHF. The CDR3 nucleotides are TGTGCCAGTAGTTTCGGACCGTCGAGAGGGGGTTCACCCCTCCACTTT.

This chain connects TRBV3-1 (or the pseudogene TRBV3-2) to TRBJ1-3; perhaps TRBD1 as D (5 bases). The CDR3 contains 14 residues. Looked up from germline, CDR1 is LGHDT and CDR2 is YNNKEL (reference sequence). Trimming removed 1 base at V and 3 bases at J, with 7 bases between. The DNA of the CDR3 is TGTGCCAGCAGCCAAGCCGGGGGTGGAAACACCATATATTTT. Translated, it gives CASSQAGGGNTIYF.

The chain joins TRBV10-2 to TRBJ1-2; 8 bases align to TRBD1. Germline V gene lookup returns CDR1 WSHSY and CDR2 SAAADI. Germline trimming cut 5 bases from V and 8 bases from J; bases unmatched to any gene: 4. This CDR3 spans 12 amino acids. In nucleotides, the CDR3 is TGCGCCAGCAGTCCAGGGGGCGCGGGCTACACCTTC. It translates to CASSPGGAGYTF.

The chain couples TRBV19 to TRBJ1-1; D is ambiguous. Germline V lookup: CDR1 LNHDA, CDR2 SQIVND (reference sequence). This CDR3 has 14 amino acids. Deletions cut 5 bases from V and 1 base from J, with 11 bases between. The DNA of the CDR3 is TGTGCCAGTAGTCCCCGAACAGCGAACACTGAAGCTTTCTTT. Encoded protein: CASSPRTANTEAFF.

V is TRBV5-1 and J is TRBJ2-3; 7 bases map to TRBD2. The CDR3 is 14 amino acids. The V segment lost 1 base and the J segment 1 base; nucleotides outside the gene matches: 0. Germline CDR1 SGHRS, CDR2 YFSETQ. This CDR3 is CASSLLAGTDTQYF. In nucleotides, the CDR3 is TGCGCCAGCAGCTTGCTAGCGGGCACAGATACGCAGTATTTT. Variable domain in full (rest from reference TRBV5-1 and TRBJ2-3): KAGVTQTPRYLIKTRGQQVTLSCSPISGHRSVSWYQQTPGQGLQFLFEYFSETQRNKGNFPGRFSGRQFSNSRSEMNVSTLELGDSALYLCASSLLAGTDTQYFGPGTRLTVL.

The chain links TRBV11-2 to TRBJ1-1; D remains unclear. The CDR3 spans 14 residues. V was cut by 1 base and J by 1 base, with 7 bases left in between. CDR1 and CDR2 (germline): SGHAT, FQNNGV. The CDR3 reads CASSLGRANTEAFF. The CDR3 nucleotides read TGTGCCAGCAGCTTAGGGCGGGCGAACACTGAAGCTTTCTTT.

The rearrangement links TRBV5-1 to TRBJ1-4; TRBD1 might be the D (6 bases). V gave up 4 bases and J gave up 8 bases, with 21 bases separating them. The V gene's germline CDR1 is SGHRS and CDR2 YFSETQ. The CDR3 is 16 amino acids. CDR3 in amino acids: CASSPGINRDGEKLFF. The CDR3 DNA sequence: TGCGCCAGCAGCCCGGGTATTAACAGGGATGGGGAAAAACTGTTTTTT.

The V gene is TRBV2, the J gene TRBJ2-7; perhaps TRBD2 as D (5 bases). Germline assignment: CDR1 SNHLY and CDR2 FYNNEI. CDR3 size: 12 residues. V lost 4 bases and J lost 3, with 7 bases in between. CDR3 sequence (DNA): TGTGCCAGCAGTGGGGGAGACTACGAGCAGTACGTC. Its protein is CASSGGDYEQYV.

V usage is TRBV5-1 and J usage is TRBJ1-6, with 11 bases fitting TRBD1. CDR3 length: 16 amino acids. V lost 2 bases to trimming and J lost 6 bases; unmatched junction nucleotides: 4. CDR1 and CDR2 (germline): SGHRS, YFSETQ. In DNA, the CDR3 is TGCGCCAGCAGCTTAAGGACAGGGGGCTTTAATTCACCCCTCCACTTT. It specifies CASSLRTGGFNSPLHF.

This clone came up many times. The chain uses TRBV6-5 and TRBJ1-2, with 8 bases that match TRBD1. Germline CDR1 is MNHEY and CDR2 is SVGAGI. The CDR3 consists of 14 residues. The V and J ends lost 5 bases and 7 bases, in that order; junction bases with no gene match: 9. The CDR3: CASSPLDRESGYTF. DNA of the CDR3: TGTGCCAGCAGTCCCCTGGACAGGGAGAGTGGCTACACCTTC.

This clone was seen only a few times. CDR3 sequence (DNA): TGCGCCAGCAGCTTCAGGGAAACCAGCTACGAGCAGTACTTC. Protein: CASSFRETSYEQYF. The rearrangement joins TRBV4-1 to TRBJ2-7; maybe TRBD1 (5 bases). Germline CDR1 reads MGHRA; CDR2 reads YSYEKL. V was trimmed by 5 bases and J by 3 bases, leaving 14 bases between them. The length of the CDR3 is 14 residues.

The rearrangement links TRBV18 to TRBJ2-3; TRBD2 matches at 13 bases. The V gene end was trimmed by 4 bases and the J gene end by 6 bases; junction bases not matched to a gene: 10. This CDR3 spans 17 amino acids. Germline CDR1 KGHSH, CDR2 LQKENI. In DNA, the CDR3 is TGTGCCAGCTCACGACTAGCGGGGGGCCCACCAGGGGATACGCAGTATTTT. It encodes CASSRLAGGPPGDTQYF.

V usage is TRBV6-5 and J usage is TRBJ1-2; 11 nucleotides align to TRBD1. After removal of 9 bases from V and 6 bases from J, the junction contained 6 bases not matched to a gene. The CDR3 is 13 residues long. Germline lookup yields CDR1 MNHEY and CDR2 SVGAGI. The CDR3 reads CASSRTGGDGYTF. CDR3 in DNA: TGTGCCAGTTCCCGGACAGGGGGCGATGGCTACACCTTC.

V is TRBV4-1 and J is TRBJ1-5; 10 bases fit TRBD1. From germline, CDR1 is MGHRA and CDR2 YSYEKL. This CDR3 is built from 16 residues. The V segment lost 4 bases and the J segment 7 bases; nucleotides outside the gene matches: 10. The CDR3 here is CASSPMPGQGSQPQHF. The CDR3 DNA is TGCGCCAGCAGCCCGATGCCGGGACAGGGGTCACAGCCCCAGCATTTT.

V is TRBV5-1 and J is TRBJ1-2; D not resolved. Germline CDR1 reads SGHRS; CDR2 reads YFSETQ. The CDR3 is 16 residues long. The germline V and J ends were trimmed by 4 bases and 2 bases, with 18 bases remaining between them. The CDR3 nucleotides are TGCGCCAGCAGCACTGGCACCGACACGAGAAACTATGGCTACACCTTC. Its translation is CASSTGTDTRNYGYTF. The full variable domain, in which reference TRBV5-1 and TRBJ1-2 provide the parts outside the CDR3, is KAGVTQTPRYLIKTRGQQVTLSCSPISGHRSVSWYQQTPGQGLQFLFEYFSETQRNKGNFPGRFSGRQFSNSRSEMNVSTLELGDSALYLCASSTGTDTRNYGYTFGSGTRLTVV.

The chain links TRBV27 to TRBJ1-6; no clear D. Trimming removed 2 bases from V and 6 bases from J, with 8 bases in between. CDR1 and CDR2 (germline): MNHEY, SMNVEV (reference sequence). The CDR3 loop spans 14 amino acids. DNA of the CDR3: TGTGCCAGCAGTTTACGGGGATTTAATTCACCCCTCCACTTT. It translates to CASSLRGFNSPLHF.

The chain links TRBV5-6 to TRBJ1-3; D is unclear. CDR1 SGHDT and CDR2 YYEEEE come from the germline V gene. Trimming stripped 3 bases from V and 0 bases from J, with 7 bases between. The CDR3 is 14 amino acids. CDR3 loop: CASSSVFSGNTIYF. The CDR3 DNA is TGTGCCAGCAGCTCGGTATTCTCTGGAAACACCATATATTTT.

The chain is built from TRBV5-1 and TRBJ1-2; no definite D call. The V and J ends lost 2 bases and 6 bases respectively, with 14 bases between them. The CDR3 length is 14 residues. Germline CDR1 is SGHRS and CDR2 is YFSETQ. The CDR3 loop reads CASSLIEGSDGYTF. The CDR3 DNA follows: TGCGCCAGCAGCTTAATCGAGGGTAGCGATGGCTACACCTTC.

The chain employs TRBV4-1 and TRBJ1-3; 7 nucleotides align to TRBD1. This CDR3 comprises 17 residues. Germline V gene data show CDR1 as MGHRA and CDR2 as YSYEKL. The junction had 9 bases not matched to a gene; V was cut back by 4 bases and J by 0 bases. CDR3 residues: CASSRTGADHSGNTIYF. The CDR3 bases are TGCGCCAGCAGCCGAACAGGGGCAGACCACTCTGGAAACACCATATATTTT.

The V gene is TRBV3-1 (or the pseudogene TRBV3-2), the J gene TRBJ2-2; D not certain. V was shortened by 4 bases and J by 2 bases, with 5 bases between the two germline ends. The CDR3 extends over 13 amino acids. Looked up from germline, CDR1 is LGHDT and CDR2 is YNNKEL (reference sequence). The CDR3 region is CASSPGNTGELFF. The CDR3 nucleotides read TGTGCCAGCAGCCCAGGTAACACCGGGGAGCTGTTTTTT.

The rearrangement links TRBV6-5 to TRBJ1-3, with TRBD1 matching 9 bases. V was pared by 8 bases and J by 7 bases, with 9 bases of the junction left unmatched. CDR1 MNHEY and CDR2 SVGAGI come from the germline V gene. The CDR3 consists of 14 residues. The CDR3 sequence is CASRRGQGRNTIYF. Written as DNA, the CDR3 is TGTGCCAGCCGTCGCGGACAGGGGAGGAACACCATATATTTT.

In its sample, this clone was seen once. The chain employs TRBV6-5 and TRBJ1-6, with a possible D match to TRBD1 (5 bases). The germline V and J ends were trimmed by 6 bases and 7 bases, with 13 bases remaining between them. From germline, CDR1 is MNHEY and CDR2 SVGAGI. The CDR3 contains 14 residues. This chain's CDR3 is CASRRGDPNSPLHF. The CDR3 DNA follows: TGTGCCAGCAGACGGGGGGACCCCAATTCACCCCTCCACTTT.

The rearrangement uses TRBV7-9 and TRBJ1-3; 7 nucleotides line up with TRBD1. The CDR3 has 15 amino acids. The V gene's germline CDR1 is SEHNR and CDR2 FQNEAQ (reference sequence). The V gene end was trimmed by 6 bases and the J gene end by 0 bases; junction bases not matched to a gene: 5. CDR3 nucleotide sequence: TGTGCCAGCAGTTTCGGGACAGCCTCTGGAAACACCATATATTTT. It codes for CASSFGTASGNTIYF.

The V gene is TRBV19, the J gene TRBJ1-5; tentative D call: TRBD1 (5 bases). From germline, CDR1 is LNHDA and CDR2 SQIVND (reference sequence). This CDR3 region has 14 residues. V was cut by 3 bases and J by 4 bases, with 10 bases left in between. Here the CDR3 reads CASSIMGGNQPQHF. In DNA, the CDR3 is TGTGCCAGTAGTATTATGGGGGGGAATCAGCCCCAGCATTTT. Drawing the rest from reference TRBV19 and TRBJ1-5, the complete variable domain is DGGITQSPKYLFRKEGQNVTLSCEQNLNHDAMYWYRQDPGQGLRLIYYSQIVNDFQKGDIAEGYSVSREKKESFPLTVTSAQKNPTAFYLCASSIMGGNQPQHFGDGTRLSIL.

The J gene is TRBJ1-6, the V gene TRBV2; D is unresolved. The V gene's germline CDR1 is SNHLY and CDR2 FYNNEI. With 7 bases removed from V and 0 bases from J, the gap between germline ends came to 13 bases. The CDR3 is made up of 16 amino acids. CDR3: CASKKDSGSYNSPLHF. CDR3 DNA: TGTGCCAGCAAAAAGGACTCGGGCTCCTATAATTCACCCCTCCACTTT.

The chain carries TRBV7-9 and TRBJ2-5, with TRBD2 matching 7 bases. CDR1 and CDR2 (germline): SEHNR, FQNEAQ (reference sequence). V dropped 5 bases and J dropped 5; count of bases not matched to a gene: 8. This CDR3 has 14 residues. The CDR3 DNA is TGTGCCAGCAGCACCCGGGAGGTACGGGAGACCCAGTACTTC. Translated, it gives CASSTREVRETQYF.

This chain links TRBV7-8 with TRBJ1-5, with no clear D. The V gene's germline CDR1 is SGHVS and CDR2 FQNEAQ. The CDR3 runs to 13 residues. With 5 bases removed from V and 11 bases from J, the gap between germline ends came to 16 bases. CDR3 sequence: CASSAGPLKTQHF. Written as DNA, the CDR3 is TGTGCCAGCAGCGCGGGCCCGCTCAAGACCCAGCATTTT.

This rearrangement joins TRBV19 to TRBJ2-2, with 10 bases lining up with TRBD2. Trimming removed 10 bases from V and 3 bases from J; junction bases left unmatched: 11. The CDR3 runs 16 residues. Germline CDR1 LNHDA, CDR2 SQIVND (reference sequence). The CDR3 DNA reads TGTGCCACCCTCCCCCGGACTAGCGGTTACACCGGGGAGCTGTTTTTT. Protein product: CATLPRTSGYTGELFF.

The chain recombines TRBV19 with TRBJ2-1; D remains ambiguous. The CDR3 runs to 12 residues. V was shortened by 5 bases and J by 10 bases, with 12 bases between the two germline ends. Germline-derived CDR1 and CDR2 are LNHDA and SQIVND (reference sequence). The CDR3 coding sequence is TGTGCCAGTAGTTTACTCCTCGGGGAGCAGTTCTTC. It yields the protein CASSLLLGEQFF.